This TCR beta chain was identified during a study of neurological immune-mediated disorders. Broader study findings: There were no CDR3 amino acid sequences shared by expanded clones across subjects, a result suggesting private repertoires in all groups. The highest TCR clonal expansion occurred in HTLV-1-associated myelopathy; multiple sclerosis fell below healthy controls.

Over 170 million TCR-beta sequences (from 15-18 subjects) were yielded by each sequencing run. Each CDR3 protein is one row after TCRdb ran MiXCR on the 5' RACE reads. The sample yields tens of thousands of distinct CDR3 sequences, 13% to 15% seen once. The sorted libraries drew on over 900,000 T cells that were CD4+ or CD8+. The sample holds many counts of this clonotype. Its antigen is still unknown. Sequencing was performed on CD4+ T cells from blood. The sequence was collected from a woman aged 55-70 years with HTLV-1-associated myelopathy (HAM/TSP).

CDR3 residues: CASSFGGEGYTIYF. CDR3 sequence (DNA): TGCGCCAGCAGCTTTGGCGGGGAGGGCTACACCATATATTTT. The rearrangement uses TRBV5-1 and TRBJ1-3; D is unresolved. The germline V and J ends were trimmed by 2 bases and 8 bases, with 14 bases remaining between them. Germline-derived CDR1 and CDR2 are SGHRS and YFSETQ. The CDR3 totals 14 residues.